The 19 T cell receptor beta chains presented below share a single source sample, sequenced in a study of T cells in Graves' hyperthyroidism and ophthalmopathy. Amplified TCR beta CDR3 regions derived from RNA transcripts. TCR CDR3 regions were first amplified by RT-PCR with HTBI primers. A single record per CDR3 protein comes from TCRdb applying MiXCR to the multiplex PCR reads. The sample lists some 510,000 distinct CDR3 sequences; around 20% were seen once. The sequencing sample was made of blood. The receptors derive from a man aged 18 to 30 with Graves' hyperthyroidism.

DNA of the CDR3: TGCGCCAGCACCACCCGGGAGGGGGGCACTGAAGCTTTCTTT. Its translation: CASTTREGGTEAFF. This rearrangement joins TRBV5-1 to TRBJ1-1; possible D gene TRBD1, 6 bases. Looked up from germline, CDR1 is SGHRS and CDR2 is YFSETQ. V shed 6 bases and J shed 4 bases, with 16 bases lying between them. This CDR3 comprises 14 residues.

This chain joins TRBV28 and TRBJ2-7; no clear D. Germline lookup yields CDR1 MDHEN and CDR2 SYDVKM. The V end was cut by 4 bases, the J end by 5 bases, with 6 bases between. This CDR3 has 11 amino acids. DNA for the CDR3: TGTGCCAGCAGTTCCGAGGACGAGCAGTACTTC. Protein: CASSSEDEQYF.

This clonotype was observed at least ten times. The rearrangement uses TRBV5-1 and TRBJ1-3; a weak D match, TRBD1 (6 bases). The CDR3 runs 15 residues. Trimming stripped 5 bases from V and 1 base from J, with 13 bases between. The germline gives CDR1 SGHRS, CDR2 YFSETQ. CDR3 bases: TGCGCCAGCAGTCACGGGACAACGTCTGGAAACACCATATATTTT. Translating gives CASSHGTTSGNTIYF.

This sequence joins TRBV4-1 and TRBJ2-7; 7 nucleotides match TRBD1. CDR1 is MGHRA and CDR2 is YSYEKL in the germline V gene. V trimming: 3 bases; J trimming: 1 base; junction bases outside the gene matches: 6. There are 15 residues in the CDR3. This CDR3 is CASSQTDRQSYEQYF. Written as DNA, the CDR3 is TGCGCCAGCAGCCAGACGGACAGGCAATCCTACGAGCAGTACTTC.

This clonotype has a handful of counts. Mismatch with germline at one junction end may stem from a read error. V gene TRBV7-2 combines with J gene TRBJ2-7; a weak D match, TRBD2 (6 bases). Germline V gene sequence: CDR1 SGHTA, CDR2 FQGNSA. This CDR3 has 12 amino acids. CDR3 loop: CASSLAASAMSF. CDR3 nucleotide sequence: TGTGCCAGCAGCTTAGCGGCTAGCGCCATGTCATTC.

This clonotype has ten or more counts. The CDR3 loop is CASSQRGDTEAFF. In DNA, the CDR3 is TGTGCCAGCAGCCAAAGAGGGGACACTGAAGCTTTCTTT. The chain combines TRBV4-2 with TRBJ1-1; tentative D call: TRBD1 (5 bases). The length of the CDR3 is 13 residues. V lost 2 bases and J lost 3, with 7 bases in between. The germline V gene has CDR1 LGHNA and CDR2 YNFKEQ.

This clonotype was counted ten times or more. The J gene is TRBJ2-7, the V gene TRBV28; D gene ambiguous. This CDR3 contains 15 residues. V lost 8 bases, J lost 0 bases, and 17 bases lay in between. CDR1 is MDHEN, CDR2 SYDVKM, per germline. The CDR3 is CASEPGTGSSYEQYF. The CDR3 DNA follows: TGTGCCAGCGAACCCGGAACCGGTAGCTCCTACGAGCAGTACTTC.

This clonotype turned up a few times. This chain connects TRBV4-1 to TRBJ2-7, with TRBD2 matching 10 bases. CDR3 length: 19 residues. Germline V gives CDR1 MGHRA, CDR2 YSYEKL. J was trimmed by 4 bases and V by 1 base; bases with no gene match: 16. The DNA of the CDR3 is TGCGCCAGCAGCCAAGTTGTTTCGCCACTAGCGGGGAAAATTTACGAGCAGTACTTC. It is translated as CASSQVVSPLAGKIYEQYF.

On this clonotype: A much larger clone lies one base from this, so it may be a read error. V and J are TRBV6-2 or TRBV6-3 and TRBJ2-7; D might be TRBD2 (6 bases). The germline V and J ends were trimmed by 2 bases and 2 bases, with 7 bases remaining between them. This CDR3 is 13 amino acids long. Germline CDR1 and CDR2: MNHEY and SVGEGT. CDR3 protein: CASSYGEAYEQYF. The CDR3, as DNA: TGTGCCAGCAGTTACGGGGAGGCCTACGAGCAGTACTTC.

J is TRBJ1-5 and V is TRBV5-1; D gene uncertain. The CDR3 is 16 residues long. With 0 bases removed from V and 0 bases from J, the gap between germline ends came to 10 bases. The germline gives CDR1 SGHRS, CDR2 YFSETQ. CDR3 DNA sequence: TGCGCCAGCAGCTTGGAAGGCAGAGATAGCAATCAGCCCCAGCATTTT. This sequence encodes CASSLEGRDSNQPQHF.

This clonotype showed up just a few times. The chain uses TRBV5-1 and TRBJ1-4; 7 bases map to TRBD1. Trimming at V came to 5 bases and at J to 8 bases, leaving 9 bases not matched to a gene. The CDR3 has 14 amino acids. Germline-derived CDR1 and CDR2 are SGHRS and YFSETQ. Here the CDR3 reads CASSKGAQGEKLFF. CDR3 DNA: TGCGCCAGCAGTAAGGGGGCTCAAGGGGAAAAACTGTTTTTT.

This clonotype was picked up many times. This rearrangement joins TRBV7-9 to TRBJ2-7; D remains ambiguous. CDR1 is SEHNR and CDR2 is FQNEAQ in the germline V gene (reference sequence). The CDR3 runs to 12 residues. V gave up 5 bases and J gave up 5 bases, with 10 bases separating them. The CDR3 sequence is CASSPAEDEQYF. The CDR3 region has the DNA TGTGCCAGCAGCCCCGCGGAAGACGAGCAGTACTTC.

The chain employs TRBV14 and TRBJ2-7; D perhaps matches TRBD1 (5 bases). Germline V gene data show CDR1 as SGHDN and CDR2 as FVKESK. The CDR3 runs to 13 residues. V was clipped by 1 base and J by 12 bases, with 16 bases between them. The CDR3 loop reads CASSQVPGAVAYF. The CDR3 coding sequence is TGTGCCAGCAGCCAAGTTCCTGGGGCCGTGGCGTACTTC.

This clonotype showed up many times. The gene calls are TRBV28 and TRBJ2-5, with 10 bases aligning to TRBD2. V was clipped by 5 bases and J by 4 bases; unmatched bases: 7. CDR3 length: 15 amino acids. Germline CDR1 MDHEN, CDR2 SYDVKM. The CDR3 reads CASSEPAGGPETQYF. The CDR3 DNA is TGTGCCAGCAGTGAACCAGCGGGGGGGCCAGAGACCCAGTACTTC.

This clonotype was picked up many times. This chain joins TRBV11-2 and TRBJ1-2, with unresolved D. The CDR3 totals 13 residues. Germline V gene data show CDR1 as SGHAT and CDR2 as FQNNGV. The V and J ends lost 4 bases and 0 bases respectively, with 6 bases between them. CDR3 bases: TGTGCCAGCAGCTACCGAGCTAACTATGGCTACACCTTC. Its protein is CASSYRANYGYTF.

Many counts were recorded for this clonotype. The chain has TRBV30 and TRBJ2-7, with TRBD2 as a possible D gene (5 bases). The CDR3 spans 13 residues. Germline CDR1 reads GTSNPN; CDR2 reads SVGIG (reference sequence). Trimming left V 4 bases short and J 4 bases short, with 14 bases between. The CDR3 region has the DNA TGTGCCTGGACGCCCCGGGGAAGGTACGAGCAGTACTTC. This translates into CAWTPRGRYEQYF.

This clonotype was seen a handful of times. V is TRBV28 and J is TRBJ1-5, with TRBD1 matching over 7 bases. V trimming: 5 bases; J trimming: 2 bases; junction bases outside the gene matches: 6. The length of the CDR3 is 15 residues. Germline CDR1 is MDHEN and CDR2 is SYDVKM. CDR3 region: CASSPTGIGNQPQHF. CDR3 nucleotides: TGTGCCAGCAGTCCGACAGGGATTGGCAATCAGCCCCAGCATTTT.

This clonotype was detected many times. The chain combines TRBV6-5 with TRBJ2-7; D ambiguous. V was clipped by 7 bases and J by 1 base, with 11 bases between them. The CDR3 runs 13 residues. Germline V gives CDR1 MNHEY, CDR2 SVGAGI. CDR3 sequence (DNA): TGTGCCAGCACCCTCGTGGGATCCTACGAGCAGTACTTC. This gives the protein CASTLVGSYEQYF.

The V gene is TRBV6-2 or TRBV6-3, the J gene TRBJ1-2, with 9 bases that match TRBD1. Per the germline V gene, CDR1 is MNHEY and CDR2 is SVGEGT. V gave up 6 bases and J gave up 5 bases; unmatched junction bases: 13. The CDR3 spans 16 residues. In DNA form, the CDR3 reads TGTGCCAGCAGAAGAATCGACAGGGGGATTCGGTATGGCTACACCTTC. Its translation is CASRRIDRGIRYGYTF.